This TCR beta chain was observed in a study of T-cell reconstitution after alpha-beta-depleted transplantation in children. V lost 2 bases and J lost 4; bases outside the gene matches: 5. Germline V CDR1 and CDR2: LNHNV, YYDKDF (reference sequence). CDR3 length equals 14 residues. Study observations and caveats: Several hundred expanded graft clones reportedly supplied alpha-beta T cells about two months after transplant.

In its sample, this clonotype was seen many times. Its antigen is still unknown. It was with unique molecular identifiers that the TCRbeta library was prepared. TCRdb itself ran the PCR reads through MiXCR, one entry per CDR3 protein. The table includes about 150,000 distinct CDR3 sequences, 11% detected once. The sample was PBMCs, taken before TCRalphabeta/CD19-depleted stem cell transplant. The origin of this receptor is a boy aged 2-9 years with acute myeloid leukemia, due to receive a stem cell transplant. The rearrangement links TRBV15 to TRBJ2-7, with TRBD1 identical over 7 bases. In DNA form, the CDR3 reads TGTGCCACCAGCAGAAAGGGGGCAGGGTACGAGCAGTACTTC. It is translated as CATSRKGAGYEQYF.